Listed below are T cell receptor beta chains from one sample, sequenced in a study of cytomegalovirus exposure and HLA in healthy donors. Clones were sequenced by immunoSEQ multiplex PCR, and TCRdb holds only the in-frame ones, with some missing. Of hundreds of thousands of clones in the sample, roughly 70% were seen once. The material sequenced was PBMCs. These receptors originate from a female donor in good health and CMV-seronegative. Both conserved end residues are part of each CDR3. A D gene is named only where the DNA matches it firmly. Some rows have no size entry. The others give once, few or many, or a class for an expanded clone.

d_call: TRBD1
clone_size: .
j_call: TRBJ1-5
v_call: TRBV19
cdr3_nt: TGTGCCAGTAGTCCGGGACAGGGGAGGTCCAATCAGCCCCAGCATTTT
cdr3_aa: CASSPGQGRSNQPQHF

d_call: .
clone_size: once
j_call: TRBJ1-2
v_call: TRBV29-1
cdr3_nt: TGCAGCGTTGGCCAGGCGCATGGCTACACCTTC
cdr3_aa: CSVGQAHGYTF

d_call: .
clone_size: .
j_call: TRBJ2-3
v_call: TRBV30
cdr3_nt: TGTGCCTGGAGTGTACCCAGCGGGCAATTCACAGATACGCAGTATTTT
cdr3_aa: CAWSVPSGQFTDTQYF

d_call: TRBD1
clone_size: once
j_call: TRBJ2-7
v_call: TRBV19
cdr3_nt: TGTGCCAGTAGTAGAATCCGGGACAGCTCCTACGAGCAGTACTTC
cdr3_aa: CASSRIRDSSYEQYF

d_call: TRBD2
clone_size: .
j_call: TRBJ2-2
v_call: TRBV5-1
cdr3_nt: TGCGCCAGCAGCACCTGGGGACTAGCGGGAAAAACCGGGGAGCTGTTTTTT
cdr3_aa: CASSTWGLAGKTGELFF

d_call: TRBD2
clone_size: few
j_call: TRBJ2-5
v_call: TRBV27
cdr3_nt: TGTGCCAGCAGTTCTTTAGAGCGGGGCGTGGAGACCCAGTACTTC
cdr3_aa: CASSSLERGVETQYF

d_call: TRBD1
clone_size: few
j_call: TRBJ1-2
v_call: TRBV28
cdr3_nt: TGTGCCAGCAGTCCACCGTCGACAGGGACCAACTATGGCTACACCTTC
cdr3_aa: CASSPPSTGTNYGYTF

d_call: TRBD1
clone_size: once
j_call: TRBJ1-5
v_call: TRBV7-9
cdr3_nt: TGTGCCAGCAGCGCGACAGGGAGAGGGAGTCAGCCCCAGCATTTT
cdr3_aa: CASSATGRGSQPQHF

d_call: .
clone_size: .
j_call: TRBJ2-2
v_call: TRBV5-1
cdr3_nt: TGCGCCAGCAGCTTAGGCGGGAATACGAACACCGGGGAGCTGTTTTTT
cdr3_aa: CASSLGGNTNTGELFF

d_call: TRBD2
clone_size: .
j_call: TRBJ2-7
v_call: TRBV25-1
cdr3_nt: TGTGCCAGCAGTGTCCCGGGAGGCCTCTCCTACGAGCAGTACTTC
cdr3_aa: CASSVPGGLSYEQYF

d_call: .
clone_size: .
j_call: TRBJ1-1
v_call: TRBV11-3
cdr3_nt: TGTGCCAGCAGCGAACAGGGAGAAGGCACTGAAGCTTTCTTT
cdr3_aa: CASSEQGEGTEAFF

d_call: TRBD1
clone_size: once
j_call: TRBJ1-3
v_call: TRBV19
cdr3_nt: TGTGCCAGTAGTAGATCCGGGACAGGGGTCTCTGGAAACACCATATATTTT
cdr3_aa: CASSRSGTGVSGNTIYF

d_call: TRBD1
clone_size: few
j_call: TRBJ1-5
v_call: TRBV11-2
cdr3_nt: TGTGCCAGCAGCCCCCGGGCTGACCAGGGGGATCAGCCCCAGCATTTT
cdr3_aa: CASSPRADQGDQPQHF

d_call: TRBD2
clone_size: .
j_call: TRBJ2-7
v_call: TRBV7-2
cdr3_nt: TGTGCCAGCAGCTTAGAGTCTAGCGGGAGCTACGAGCAGTACTTC
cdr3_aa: CASSLESSGSYEQYF

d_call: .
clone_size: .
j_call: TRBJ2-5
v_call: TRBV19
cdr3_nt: TGTGCCAGTAGTAGGGGAGGACAAGAGACCCAGTACTTC
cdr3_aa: CASSRGGQETQYF